This TCR beta chain was captured by sequencing in a study of blood T cells in healthy people across ages. Study-level points and caveats: Age advanced and TCR beta diversity per million T cells fell, roughly linearly.

The CDR3 has 15 residues. CDR1 is SGDLS, CDR2 YYNGEE, per germline. With 0 bases removed from V and 2 bases from J, the gap between germline ends came to 10 bases. The table lists this clonotype with a few counts. Its specificity is unknown. Through a sample-barcoded 5' primer and a J-beta primer mix, a second PCR was run for roughly 6 to 11 cycles. Each CDR3 protein gets one entry after TCRdb re-called the 5' RACE reads with MiXCR. The table shows about a million distinct CDR3 sequences, with just over 50% occurring only once. The genes are TRBV9 and TRBJ2-3; the D is unclear. Sequenced: blood. This clonotype originated in a woman aged 60-75 years in good health. CDR3 protein: CASSVGSAATDTQYF. The CDR3 coding sequence is TGTGCCAGCAGCGTAGGCAGCGCAGCCACAGATACGCAGTATTTT.